The clone carrying this T cell receptor beta chain appeared a few times. The same CDR3 arises from other DNA sequences in this sample as well. The CDR3 has 12 amino acids. The germline CDR1 and CDR2 sequences are LNHDA and SQIVND (reference sequence). V lost 1 base and J 6 bases, leaving 4 bases between the germline ends. The data belong to a study of shared clonotypes between healthy human individuals. Assay: immunoSEQ multiplex PCR; the TCRdb copy retains only in-frame clones and omits some. The sample includes millions of clones, 80% to 95% of them seen just once. This TCR came from a man between 18 and 35 years old in good health. Some clones in this sample may be carry-over from other donors' samples. What was sequenced was naive CD4+ T cells from PBMCs. Subset of the sample: CD45RA+ positively selected. The chain is built from TRBV19 and TRBJ1-5; D unclear. The CDR3 coding sequence is TGTGCCAGTAGTATAGTCAGTCAGCCCCAGCATTTT. This translates into CASSIVSQPQHF.